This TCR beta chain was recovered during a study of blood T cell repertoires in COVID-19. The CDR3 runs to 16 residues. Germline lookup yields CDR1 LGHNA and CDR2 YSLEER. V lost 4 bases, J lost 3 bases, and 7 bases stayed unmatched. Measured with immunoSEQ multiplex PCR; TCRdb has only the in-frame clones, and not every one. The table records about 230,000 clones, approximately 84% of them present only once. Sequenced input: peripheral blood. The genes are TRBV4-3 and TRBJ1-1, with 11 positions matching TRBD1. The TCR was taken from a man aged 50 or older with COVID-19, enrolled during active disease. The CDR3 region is CASSLGTGGQYTEAFF. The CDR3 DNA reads TGCGCCAGCAGCCTAGGGACAGGGGGTCAGTACACTGAAGCTTTCTTT.